The 8 T cell receptor beta chains given below trace back to one sample, sequenced in a study of cytomegalovirus exposure and HLA in healthy donors. 60 Vbeta and 13 Jbeta primers were used in PCR. Method: immunoSEQ multiplex PCR; TCRdb's copy keeps in-frame clones and lacks some. The sample includes approximately 160,000 clones, approximately 78% of them seen just once. Sequencing was performed on PBMCs. The receptors shown here come from a girl aged 2-10 years in good health and CMV-seropositive.

V is TRBV10-3 and J is TRBJ2-5; D gene ambiguous. This CDR3 region has 13 residues. The V gene's germline CDR1 is ENHRY and CDR2 SYGVKD. Trimming cost V 0 bases and J 4 bases, with 6 bases left between them. In DNA form, the CDR3 reads TGTGCCATCAGTGAGTCGCCGGGAGAGACCCAGTACTTC. Translating it yields CAISESPGETQYF.

V gene TRBV5-1 combines with J gene TRBJ2-7, with D possibly being TRBD1 (6 bases). Germline V gives CDR1 SGHRS, CDR2 YFSETQ. V lost 4 bases to trimming and J lost 3 bases, with 14 bases between them. The length of the CDR3 is 14 residues. The CDR3 loop reads CASSQQGRDYEQYF. In nucleotides, the CDR3 is TGCGCCAGCAGCCAACAGGGTAGGGACTACGAGCAGTACTTC.

The chain has TRBV6-6 and TRBJ1-5, with TRBD1 matching over 7 bases. The CDR3 has 13 residues. The germline CDR1 and CDR2 sequences are MNHNY and SVGAGI (reference sequence). The V and J ends lost 11 bases and 2 bases, in that order; junction bases with no gene match: 6. CDR3 DNA sequence: TGTGCCGGGGGAGGACAGGGCAATCAGCCCCAGCATTTT. As protein: CAGGGQGNQPQHF.

The CDR3 here is CASSNRDRAYEQYF. CDR3 DNA: TGTGCCAGTAGTAACCGGGACAGGGCCTACGAGCAGTACTTC. The chain links TRBV19 to TRBJ2-7; 9 bases fit TRBD1. This CDR3 comprises 14 residues. Per germline, CDR1 LNHDA and CDR2 SQIVND (reference sequence). V was clipped by 4 bases and J by 2 bases; unmatched bases: 3.

The genes are TRBV5-1 and TRBJ2-5; maybe TRBD2 (5 bases). Trimming stripped 0 bases from V and 4 bases from J, with 13 bases between. The CDR3 has 15 residues. The germline V gene encodes CDR1 SGHRS and CDR2 YFSETQ. CDR3 region: CASSLASFGIETQYF. The CDR3 DNA is TGCGCCAGCAGCTTGGCTAGCTTTGGTATAGAGACCCAGTACTTC.

The rearrangement joins TRBV13 to TRBJ2-1, with 7 nucleotides matching TRBD2. After removal of 5 bases from V and 8 bases from J, the junction contained 18 bases not matched to a gene. The germline V gene encodes CDR1 PRHDT and CDR2 FYEKMQ (reference sequence). The CDR3 is 17 amino acids. CDR3 region: CASSLGPGLVVMDEQFF. The CDR3 region has the DNA TGTGCCAGCAGCCTTGGCCCAGGACTAGTTGTCATGGATGAGCAGTTCTTC.

V is TRBV7-9 and J is TRBJ1-4; D gene ambiguous. The CDR3 is 13 residues long. With 5 bases removed from V and 8 bases from J, the gap between germline ends came to 12 bases. Germline V gene data show CDR1 as SEHNR and CDR2 as FQNEAQ (reference sequence). In DNA form, the CDR3 reads TGTGCCAGCAGCCCTGGTCTGAGAGAAAAACTGTTTTTT. As protein: CASSPGLREKLFF.

In this sample, this clone turned up a few times. This chain joins TRBV11-3 and TRBJ2-1, with D perhaps matching TRBD2 (6 bases). The germline CDR1 and CDR2 sequences are SGHNT and YENEEA. With 5 bases removed from V and 5 bases from J, the gap between germline ends came to 13 bases. CDR3 length: 14 amino acids. CDR3 in amino acids: CASSPGGVNNEQFF. The CDR3 nucleotides are TGTGCCAGCAGCCCAGGCGGGGTGAACAATGAGCAGTTCTTC.